These 16 T cell receptor beta chains came from one sample sequenced in a study of regulatory T cells in long-lasting Graves disease. Building of the TCR beta libraries involved iRepertoire HTBI primers and Arm-PCR of CDR3 regions. TCRdb passed the multiplex PCR reads through MiXCR, listing each CDR3 protein once. Of 400,000 to 550,000 distinct CDR3 sequences listed, 15% are singletons. As to time point: newly diagnosed GD, antithyroid drugs for less than 3 months. The TCR library was made from RNA that had been extracted from PBMCs in TRIzol. This sample was also put to use in a study of T cells in Graves' hyperthyroidism and ophthalmopathy.

The specimen comprised peripheral blood mononuclear cells (PBMCs), sampled at new diagnosis, from a patient treated with antithyroid drugs. The receptor set was obtained from a woman in her 30s with Graves disease.

V gene TRBV10-3 combines with J gene TRBJ2-5, with D tentatively TRBD1 (6 bases). The germline V and J ends were trimmed by 5 bases and 2 bases, with 6 bases remaining between them. CDR1 and CDR2 (germline): ENHRY, SYGVKD. The CDR3 contains 12 residues. The CDR3 DNA reads TGTGCCATCAGTACAGGGCAAGAGACCCAGTACTTC. Amino acid sequence: CAISTGQETQYF.

At least ten counts were recorded for this clonotype. CDR3 DNA sequence: TGCGCCAGCAGCTTATTACAGGAGGGCTACGAGCAGTACTTC. Protein product: CASSLLQEGYEQYF. The rearrangement links TRBV5-1 to TRBJ2-7; tentatively, D is TRBD2 (6 bases). The CDR3 has 14 amino acids. Germline-derived CDR1 and CDR2 are SGHRS and YFSETQ. Trimming shortened V by 2 bases and J by 3 bases, and 12 bases separated the two germline ends.

The V gene is TRBV12-3 or TRBV12-4, the J gene TRBJ2-7; TRBD1 matches at 7 bases. CDR3 length: 15 amino acids. The trim removed 6 bases at V and 2 bases at J, leaving 10 bases unmatched. This CDR3 is CASSVDDRAAYEQYF. As DNA, the CDR3 is TGTGCCAGCAGCGTCGATGACAGGGCCGCCTACGAGCAGTACTTC.

This sequence joins TRBV7-2 and TRBJ1-2; 9 bases are a match to TRBD1. CDR3 length equals 17 residues. From germline, CDR1 is SGHTA and CDR2 FQGNSA. With 1 base clipped from V and 0 bases from J, the junction kept 6 bases outside the gene matches. The CDR3 DNA reads as TGTGCCAGCAGCTTAGAACCACAGGGGGCCCCTAACTATGGCTACACCTTC. Its translation is CASSLEPQGAPNYGYTF.

The chain recombines TRBV7-9 with TRBJ2-7, with D perhaps TRBD2 (6 bases). V lost 1 base, J lost 2 bases, and 15 bases lay in between. CDR1 is SEHNR and CDR2 is FQNEAQ in the germline V gene (reference sequence). CDR3 length: 16 residues. The CDR3 spells CASSLDGRGRTYEQYF. DNA of the CDR3: TGTGCCAGCAGCTTAGACGGGCGGGGCCGTACCTACGAGCAGTACTTC.

This clonotype has ten or more counts. The rearrangement links TRBV9 to TRBJ2-7, with a weak D call TRBD2 (6 bases). V gave up 4 bases and J gave up 2 bases, with 19 bases separating them. This CDR3 is 16 amino acids long. CDR1 is SGDLS, CDR2 YYNGEE, per germline. CDR3 sequence reads: CASSPQPRERAYEQYF. The CDR3, as DNA: TGTGCCAGCAGCCCACAGCCCCGGGAGAGGGCCTACGAGCAGTACTTC.

This clonotype was seen a handful of times. This chain links TRBV29-1 with TRBJ2-3; D gene unclear. This CDR3 region has 12 residues. Trimming pared 3 bases from V and 1 base from J, leaving 5 bases between. CDR1 and CDR2 from the germline V gene are SQVTM and ANQGSEA. As DNA, the CDR3 is TGCAGCGTTGACGAGGGCACAGATACGCAGTATTTT. Encoded protein: CSVDEGTDTQYF.

This clonotype was counted at least ten times. The chain is built from TRBV28 and TRBJ2-7; TRBD1 agrees at 8 bases. The ends lost 5 bases at V and 2 bases at J; junction bases unmatched: 8. In germline, CDR1 is MDHEN, CDR2 SYDVKM. This CDR3 comprises 15 residues. The CDR3 DNA reads as TGTGCCAGCAGTACCCCCGGGACAGGAGCCTACGAGCAGTACTTC. As protein: CASSTPGTGAYEQYF.

This clonotype showed up many times. V gene TRBV6-1 combines with J gene TRBJ2-1; 14 positions match TRBD2. Germline-derived CDR1 and CDR2 are MNHNS and SASEGT. J was trimmed by 7 bases and V by 3 bases; bases with no gene match: 5. The CDR3 is 16 residues long. The CDR3 region has the DNA TGTGCCAGCAGTGACTTAGGACTAGCGGGAGGTAATGAGCAGTTCTTC. Protein product: CASSDLGLAGGNEQFF.

There are many counts of this clonotype. The chain has TRBV18 and TRBJ2-7, with a possible D match to TRBD2 (6 bases). V dropped 0 bases and J dropped 0 bases, with 12 bases sitting between them. The CDR3 extends over 16 amino acids. Per the germline V gene, CDR1 is KGHSH and CDR2 is LQKENI. CDR3 in amino acids: CASSPPGGFPSYEQYF. In DNA form, the CDR3 reads TGTGCCAGCTCACCACCGGGAGGCTTCCCCTCCTACGAGCAGTACTTC.

This chain connects TRBV4-1 to TRBJ2-4, with no clear D. The CDR3 spans 18 residues. Germline loops: CDR1 MGHRA, CDR2 YSYEKL. Trimming removed 0 bases at V and 1 base at J, with 16 bases between. CDR3 DNA sequence: TGCGCCAGCAGCCAAGATCTGACGAAAGGGTGGGCCAAAAACATTCAGTACTTC. This gives the protein CASSQDLTKGWAKNIQYF.

The CDR3 protein is CASSPRVLRRNYGYTF. The CDR3 coding sequence is TGTGCCAGCAGCCCGCGCGTTTTGCGGCGAAACTATGGCTACACCTTC. The V gene is TRBV11-3, the J gene TRBJ1-2, with D unclear. Per the germline V gene, CDR1 is SGHNT and CDR2 is YENEEA. This CDR3 contains 16 residues. V lost 5 bases, J lost 2 bases, and 18 bases lay in between.

This clonotype was observed at least ten times. CDR3 amino acids: CASSPRGGRAYNEQFF. The CDR3 region has the DNA TGTGCCAGCAGCCCACGCGGCGGGAGGGCCTACAATGAGCAGTTCTTC. The rearrangement uses TRBV27 and TRBJ2-1, with 9 bases lining up with TRBD2. Per germline, CDR1 MNHEY and CDR2 SMNVEV (reference sequence). The CDR3 has 16 amino acids. The V gene end was trimmed by 6 bases and the J gene end by 2 bases; junction bases not matched to a gene: 8.

This clonotype has at least ten counts. This sequence joins TRBV14 and TRBJ2-2; maybe TRBD2 (6 bases). The CDR3 loop spans 16 amino acids. Germline lookup yields CDR1 SGHDN and CDR2 FVKESK. The ends were cut back, 2 bases at V and 4 bases at J, with 14 bases in the middle. CDR3 nucleotides: TGTGCCAGCAGCCAATCCAGACTAGGGAGCACCGGGGAGCTGTTTTTT. It encodes CASSQSRLGSTGELFF. Looking up the rest from reference TRBV14 and TRBJ2-2 gives the full variable domain: EAGVTQFPSHSVIEKGQTVTLRCDPISGHDNLYWYRRVMGKEIKFLLHFVKESKQDESGMPNNRFLAERTGGTYSTLKVQPAELEDSGVYFCASSQSRLGSTGELFFGEGSRLTVL.

This clonotype has only a few counts. This chain connects TRBV7-9 to TRBJ2-1; 9 nucleotides line up with TRBD1. The CDR3 contains 16 residues. J was trimmed by 7 bases and V by 1 base; bases with no gene match: 8. Germline V gene data show CDR1 as SEHNR and CDR2 as FQNEAQ (reference sequence). CDR3 nucleotide sequence: TGTGCCAGCAGCTTAGAGGTGACAGGGGGACGTAATGAGCAGTTCTTC. It codes for CASSLEVTGGRNEQFF.

This clonotype was counted only a few times. At one end the junction does not follow the germline gene, possibly because of a read error. The chain uses TRBV11-2 and TRBJ2-3; D remains unclear. This CDR3 comprises 13 residues. Germline V gene sequence: CDR1 SGHAT, CDR2 FQNNGV. CDR3 coding DNA: TGCGCCAGCAGCCAAAATAAAGCAGATACGCAGTATTTT. Amino acids: CASSQNKADTQYF. Complete variable domain (other parts from reference TRBV11-2 and TRBJ2-3): EAGVAQSPRYKIIEKRQSVAFWCNPISGHATLYWYQQILGQGPKLLIQFQNNGVVDDSQLPKDRFSAERLKGVDSTLKIQPAKLEDSAVYLCASSQNKADTQYFGPGTRLTVL.